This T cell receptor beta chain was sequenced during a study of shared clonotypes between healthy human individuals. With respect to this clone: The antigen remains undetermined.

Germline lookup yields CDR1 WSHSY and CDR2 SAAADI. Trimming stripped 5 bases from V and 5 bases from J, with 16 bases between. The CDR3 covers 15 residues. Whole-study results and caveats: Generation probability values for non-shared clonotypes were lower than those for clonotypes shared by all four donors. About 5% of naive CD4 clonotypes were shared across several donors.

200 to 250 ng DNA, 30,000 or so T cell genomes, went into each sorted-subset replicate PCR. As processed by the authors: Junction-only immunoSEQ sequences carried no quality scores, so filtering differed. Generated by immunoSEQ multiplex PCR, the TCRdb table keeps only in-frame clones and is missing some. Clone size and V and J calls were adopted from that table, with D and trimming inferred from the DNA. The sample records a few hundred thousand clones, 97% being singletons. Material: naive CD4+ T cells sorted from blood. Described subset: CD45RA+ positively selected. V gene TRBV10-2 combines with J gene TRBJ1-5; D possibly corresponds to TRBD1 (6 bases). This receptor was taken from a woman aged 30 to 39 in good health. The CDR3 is CASSRVAQGDQPQHF. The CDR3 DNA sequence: TGCGCCAGCAGTAGAGTAGCACAGGGAGATCAGCCCCAGCATTTT.